The rows below give T cell receptor beta chains drawn from one sample of a study of technical replicates of blood from a handful of donors. The table came from immunoSEQ multiplex PCR; TCRdb's copy has only in-frame clones and leaves some out. This sample has nearly 70,000 clones, with almost 95% found just once. Sequencing was carried out using T cells isolated from PBMCs. The source of these receptors is a human donor in good health. Both conserved end residues are part of each CDR3.

V: TRBV27
J: TRBJ1-2
CDR3: CASSSLQKMYGYTF

V: TRBV11-2
J: TRBJ2-7
CDR3: CASSLDLAVPAYEQYF

V: TRBV9
J: TRBJ1-3
CDR3: CASSVGSSGNTIYF

V: TRBV20-1
J: TRBJ2-1
CDR3: CSARGIEQFF

V: TRBV5-1
J: TRBJ2-1
CDR3: CASSLSGAQVDEQFF

V: TRBV5-4
J: TRBJ2-1
CDR3: CASSVRSYNEQFF

V: TRBV6-5
J: TRBJ2-3
CDR3: CASSYSGTSTDTQYF

V: TRBV5-4
J: TRBJ1-4
CDR3: CASSLTGGPEKLFF

V: TRBV10-3
J: TRBJ1-2
CDR3: CAVRDRVSGGYTF

V: TRBV14
J: TRBJ1-4
CDR3: CASSQEFVQGDCEKLFF

V: TRBV25-1
J: TRBJ1-1
CDR3: CASSEYPGYTEAFF

V: TRBV7-2
J: TRBJ2-5
CDR3: CASSNTGLAGQETQYF

V: TRBV30
J: TRBJ1-1
CDR3: CAWIGAGGPEAFF

V: TRBV9
J: TRBJ2-6
CDR3: CASSTRGSGANVLTF

V: TRBV19
J: TRBJ2-5
CDR3: CASSIVVSRQETQYF

V: TRBV7-8
J: TRBJ1-1
CDR3: CASSSVRQVSTEAFF

V: TRBV15
J: TRBJ2-1
CDR3: CATSRGEGGVYNEQFF

V: TRBV7-3
J: TRBJ2-1
CDR3: CASSLTPRYLFF

V: TRBV19
J: TRBJ2-7
CDR3: CASSDGTGRPYEQYF

V: TRBV29-1
J: TRBJ1-2
CDR3: CSVEQGNYGYTF

V: TRBV9
J: TRBJ1-1
CDR3: CASSVDGTPNTEAFF

V: TRBV7-3
J: TRBJ2-3
CDR3: CASSQGLAGAQDTQYF

V: TRBV11-3
J: TRBJ1-5
CDR3: CASSDGQGVPSNQPQHF

V: TRBV5-4
J: TRBJ2-7
CDR3: CASSLAGGWYEQYF

V: TRBV7-8
J: TRBJ1-1
CDR3: CASSSDSYTEAFF

V: TRBV6-1
J: TRBJ1-3
CDR3: CASSDNVIGIHSGNTIYF

V: TRBV28
J: TRBJ2-2
CDR3: CASSFRKRETDTGELFF

V: TRBV28
J: TRBJ1-1
CDR3: CASSLPQGRTEAFF

V: TRBV19
J: TRBJ2-7
CDR3: CASSRDIEGLYEQYF

V: TRBV6-5
J: TRBJ1-5
CDR3: CASSTGTGLGQPQHF

V: TRBV7-3
J: TRBJ2-7
CDR3: CASSFLGGSSYEQYF

V: TRBV10-3
J: TRBJ2-3
CDR3: CAISENGRTDTQYF

V: TRBV7-8
J: TRBJ2-7
CDR3: CASSWGVRDYEQYF

V: TRBV10-2
J: TRBJ2-7
CDR3: CASSRTSEYEQYF

V: TRBV11-3
J: TRBJ1-1
CDR3: CASSLDWGQGWAFF

V: TRBV9
J: TRBJ2-3
CDR3: CASSVGQGLGTDTQYF

V: TRBV10-3
J: TRBJ2-7
CDR3: CAISSLLSYEQYF

V: TRBV25-1
J: TRBJ1-1
CDR3: CASSDLANTEAFF

V: TRBV10-3
J: TRBJ1-1
CDR3: CAISAGWNTEAFF

V: TRBV2
J: TRBJ2-2
CDR3: CASSLAGEDTGELFF

V: TRBV2
J: TRBJ2-7
CDR3: CASNSGQSYEQYF